A single sample gave rise to the 29 T cell receptor beta chains below, sequenced in a study of blood T cell repertoires in COVID-19. This table comes from immunoSEQ multiplex PCR, and its TCRdb copy is limited to in-frame clones, with some not included. The data show about 94,000 clones, with 80% seen just once and 15% to 20% held by the top ten. Source material: peripheral blood. These TCRs come from a human donor in a cohort sampled during active COVID-19.

This rearrangement joins TRBV19 to TRBJ2-7; D perhaps matches TRBD2 (6 bases). The CDR3 is made up of 14 amino acids. V lost 8 bases and J lost 3, with 17 bases in between. CDR1 and CDR2 from the germline V gene are LNHDA and SQIVND (reference sequence). CDR3 in amino acids: CASPPTGLHYEQYF. CDR3 in DNA: TGTGCCAGTCCACCTACGGGACTCCACTACGAGCAGTACTTC.

This clone is a singleton in its sample. The V call is TRBV27, the J call TRBJ2-1; D is undetermined. This CDR3 comprises 12 residues. Germline CDR1 MNHEY, CDR2 SMNVEV (reference sequence). V dropped 5 bases and J dropped 7 bases, with 9 bases sitting between them. CDR3 residues: CASSPSRNEQFF. The CDR3 nucleotides read TGTGCCAGCAGTCCTAGTCGGAATGAGCAGTTCTTC.

This sequence joins TRBV15 and TRBJ1-5; D unresolved. The CDR3 has 14 residues. Germline-derived CDR1 and CDR2 are LNHNV and YYDKDF (reference sequence). V dropped 0 bases and J dropped 4 bases, with 7 bases sitting between them. The CDR3 DNA reads TGTGCCACCAGCAGAGACAAAGCTAATCAGCCCCAGCATTTT. Translation gives CATSRDKANQPQHF.

The rearrangement uses TRBV7-3 and TRBJ2-3; no clear D. Germline assignment: CDR1 SGHTA and CDR2 FQGTGA. CDR3 size: 13 residues. Trimming shortened V by 4 bases and J by 0 bases, and 5 bases separated the two germline ends. The CDR3 bases are TGTGCCAGCAGCTGGGCAAGCACAGATACGCAGTATTTT. Encoded protein: CASSWASTDTQYF. Together with reference TRBV7-3 and TRBJ2-3, the CDR3 gives the full variable domain: GAGVSQTPSNKVTEKGKYVELRCDPISGHTALYWYRQSLGQGPEFLIYFQGTGAADDSGLPNDRFFAVRPEGSVSTLKIQRTERGDSAVYLCASSWASTDTQYFGPGTRLTVL.

The V call is TRBV6-5, the J call TRBJ2-5; 7 nucleotides line up with TRBD2. CDR3 length equals 14 residues. V was clipped by 6 bases and J by 1 base; unmatched bases: 5. Germline V gives CDR1 MNHEY, CDR2 SVGAGI. CDR3 amino acids: CASRVPSGQETQYF. CDR3 DNA sequence: TGTGCCAGCAGGGTGCCTAGCGGCCAAGAGACCCAGTACTTC.

This clone was seen more than once but under ten times. The chain recombines TRBV5-1 with TRBJ2-1; 12 bases align to TRBD2. Unmatched junction bases numbered 3, after V lost 0 bases and J lost 8 bases. This CDR3 is built from 15 residues. CDR1 is SGHRS and CDR2 is YFSETQ in the germline V gene. The DNA for the CDR3 is TGCGCCAGCAGCTTGGCTAGCGGGAGGGCCTATGAGCAGTTCTTC. Translating it yields CASSLASGRAYEQFF.

The rearrangement uses TRBV29-1 and TRBJ2-4; TRBD2 aligns across 9 bases. Trimming removed 5 bases from V and 6 bases from J; junction bases left unmatched: 5. CDR3 size: 13 residues. From germline, CDR1 is SQVTM and CDR2 ANQGSEA. The CDR3: CSVIAGDINIQYF. CDR3 nucleotides: TGCAGCGTTATAGCGGGAGATATAAACATTCAGTACTTC.

The chain recombines TRBV27 with TRBJ1-1; D may be TRBD1 (6 bases). CDR1 MNHEY and CDR2 SMNVEV come from the germline V gene (reference sequence). Trimming removed 6 bases from V and 1 base from J, with 12 bases in between. CDR3 length: 14 amino acids. The CDR3 loop reads CASSKTGRNTEAFF. The CDR3 nucleotides are TGTGCCAGCAGCAAGACAGGCAGGAACACTGAAGCTTTCTTT.

This clone has a handful of counts. CDR3 in DNA: TGTGCCAGCAGCCGAGCTACTACAGGGAGCATGTCACCCCTCCACTTT. Its protein product is CASSRATTGSMSPLHF. This rearrangement joins TRBV7-8 to TRBJ1-6, with D possibly being TRBD1 (6 bases). V was pared by 5 bases and J by 10 bases, with 21 bases between. From germline, CDR1 is SGHVS and CDR2 FQNEAQ. The CDR3 totals 16 residues. Together with reference TRBV7-8 and TRBJ1-6, the CDR3 gives the full variable domain: GAGVSQSPRYKVAKRGQDVALRCDPISGHVSLFWYQQALGQGPEFLTYFQNEAQLDKSGLPSDRFFAERPEGSVSTLKIQRTQQEDSAVYLCASSRATTGSMSPLHFGNGTRLTVT.

This chain links TRBV11-2 with TRBJ2-7; 10 nucleotides align to TRBD2. CDR3 length: 16 residues. After removal of 5 bases from V and 3 bases from J, the junction contained 10 bases not matched to a gene. Germline CDR1 and CDR2: SGHAT and FQNNGV. The CDR3 region is CASSARPGTSDYEQYF. In DNA, the CDR3 is TGTGCCAGCAGCGCCCGACCCGGGACTAGCGACTACGAGCAGTACTTC.

The chain couples TRBV7-2 to TRBJ1-5; possibly TRBD1 for D (7 bases). The closer fit of TRBJ2-3 to the DNA end suggests the J call may be wrong. Germline CDR1 SGHTA, CDR2 FQGNSA. The length of the CDR3 is 15 residues. CDR3 protein: CASSFQAGGNQPQYF. For the CDR3, the DNA is TGTGCCAGCAGCTTCCAGGCAGGGGGGAATCAGCCCCAGTATTTT.

The rearrangement joins TRBV18 to TRBJ1-5; 8 nucleotides agree with TRBD1. The V and J ends lost 5 bases and 4 bases, in that order; junction bases with no gene match: 4. The CDR3 extends over 14 amino acids. Germline CDR1 and CDR2: KGHSH and LQKENI. DNA for the CDR3: TGTGCCAGCTCATTGGACAGGGCGAATCAGCCCCAGCATTTT. Translated: CASSLDRANQPQHF.

The chain combines TRBV27 with TRBJ1-5; D not resolved. CDR3 length: 13 residues. The germline V and J ends were trimmed by 4 bases and 4 bases, with 8 bases remaining between them. CDR1 is MNHEY, CDR2 SMNVEV, per germline (reference sequence). The CDR3 nucleotides read TGTGCCAGCAGTTGGCAGGAAAATCAGCCCCAGCATTTT. Translation gives CASSWQENQPQHF.

This clone was counted only a few times. The chain couples TRBV2 to TRBJ2-7, with 10 bases that match TRBD2. Germline V gene data show CDR1 as SNHLY and CDR2 as FYNNEI. The CDR3 is 13 amino acids. After removal of 3 bases from V and 8 bases from J, the junction contained 4 bases not matched to a gene. The CDR3: CASSEASGSKQYF. CDR3 nucleotides: TGTGCCAGCAGTGAGGCTAGCGGGAGCAAGCAGTACTTC.

The chain links TRBV9 to TRBJ2-2, with 9 bases that match TRBD2. The germline V gene has CDR1 SGDLS and CDR2 YYNGEE. This CDR3 has 14 amino acids. The V segment lost 7 bases and the J segment 7 bases; nucleotides outside the gene matches: 8. The CDR3 protein is CASGKGGRGGELFF. The CDR3 bases are TGTGCCAGCGGGAAAGGCGGGAGGGGCGGGGAGCTGTTTTTT.

This chain uses TRBV10-3 with TRBJ1-6, with 7 bases aligning to TRBD1. There are 14 residues in the CDR3. With V trimmed by 2 bases and J by 6 bases, 1 base remained unmatched. Germline lookup yields CDR1 ENHRY and CDR2 SYGVKD. The CDR3 here is CAISEEGANSPLHF. CDR3 bases: TGTGCCATCAGTGAGGAGGGGGCTAATTCACCCCTCCACTTT.

The V call is TRBV28, the J call TRBJ2-7; 12 bases fit TRBD2. The V gene's germline CDR1 is MDHEN and CDR2 SYDVKM. This CDR3 has 15 residues. V lost 5 bases to trimming and J lost 7 bases; unmatched junction nucleotides: 9. CDR3 loop: CASSATSGSFWEQYF. CDR3 DNA sequence: TGTGCCAGCAGTGCGACTAGCGGGAGCTTCTGGGAGCAGTACTTC.

The V and J genes are TRBV5-1 and TRBJ1-5; maybe TRBD1 (5 bases). V was shortened by 4 bases and J by 5 bases, with 13 bases between the two germline ends. This CDR3 has 14 amino acids. From germline, CDR1 is SGHRS and CDR2 YFSETQ. The CDR3 DNA sequence: TGCGCCAGCAGCCCGGGGGACTTCTATCAGCCCCAGCATTTT. Translated, it gives CASSPGDFYQPQHF.

The rearrangement uses TRBV18 and TRBJ1-1, with 10 bases fitting TRBD1. CDR1 and CDR2 from the germline V gene are KGHSH and LQKENI. V was pared by 3 bases and J by 6 bases, with 1 base of the junction left unmatched. This CDR3 contains 13 residues. The DNA for the CDR3 is TGTGCCAGCTCACCCGGACAGGGGGCTGAAGCTTTCTTT. It translates to CASSPGQGAEAFF.

This rearrangement joins TRBV7-2 to TRBJ1-1; 11 nucleotides line up with TRBD1. The CDR3 runs 15 residues. The V segment lost 5 bases and the J segment 5 bases; nucleotides outside the gene matches: 7. Germline V lookup: CDR1 SGHTA, CDR2 FQGNSA. The CDR3 region is CASSEGTGGRTEAFF. CDR3 DNA: TGTGCCAGCAGCGAGGGGACAGGGGGAAGGACTGAAGCTTTCTTT.

This chain joins TRBV18 and TRBJ2-5; 9 positions agree with TRBD2. V gave up 1 base and J gave up 5 bases; unmatched junction bases: 5. This CDR3 is built from 15 residues. Germline-derived CDR1 and CDR2 are KGHSH and LQKENI. This CDR3 is CASSPLGAGGETQYF. DNA for the CDR3: TGTGCCAGCTCACCACTCGGCGCGGGAGGGGAGACCCAGTACTTC. Full variable domain (outside the CDR3, taken from reference TRBV18 and TRBJ2-5): NAGVMQNPRHLVRRRGQEARLRCSPMKGHSHVYWYRQLPEEGLKFMVYLQKENIIDESGMPKERFSAEFPKEGPSILRIQQVVRGDSAAYFCASSPLGAGGETQYFGPGTRLLVL.

V gene TRBV19 combines with J gene TRBJ2-1, with 11 bases identical to TRBD2. The V segment lost 7 bases and the J segment 3 bases; nucleotides outside the gene matches: 8. The length of the CDR3 is 16 residues. CDR1 is LNHDA and CDR2 is SQIVND in the germline V gene (reference sequence). The CDR3 loop reads CASTFPGTSGYNEQFF. CDR3 nucleotides: TGTGCCAGTACTTTTCCGGGGACTAGCGGCTACAATGAGCAGTTCTTC.

The chain links TRBV20-1 to TRBJ2-7; 10 bases agree with TRBD2. This CDR3 comprises 14 residues. Germline V CDR1 and CDR2: DFQATT, SNEGSKA (reference sequence). V dropped 3 bases and J dropped 6; count of bases not matched to a gene: 8. CDR3 residues: CSASPAGGVFEQYF. The CDR3 DNA reads as TGCAGTGCTAGTCCAGCGGGAGGGGTATTCGAGCAGTACTTC.

The chain uses TRBV6-2 or TRBV6-3 and TRBJ1-2; 7 bases match TRBD1. The CDR3 is 16 residues long. Looked up from germline, CDR1 is MNHEY and CDR2 is SVGEGT. With V trimmed by 6 bases and J by 4 bases, 14 bases remained unmatched. CDR3 bases: TGTGCCAGCAGCCGAGCTTCAGGGGGGCGCTCCTATGGCTACACCTTC. Its translation: CASSRASGGRSYGYTF.

The rearrangement links TRBV10-3 to TRBJ2-5; D may be TRBD1 (6 bases). The CDR3 extends over 13 amino acids. Per the germline V gene, CDR1 is ENHRY and CDR2 is SYGVKD. Trimming took off 2 bases at V and 7 bases at J, with 11 bases between the two ends. DNA for the CDR3: TGTGCCATCAGTGAGACAGGGAGTGTGACCCAGTACTTC. Translating gives CAISETGSVTQYF.

The chain carries TRBV2 and TRBJ1-2, with TRBD1 matching 8 bases. With 6 bases clipped from V and 3 bases from J, the junction kept 3 bases outside the gene matches. CDR3 length: 13 residues. Germline-derived CDR1 and CDR2 are SNHLY and FYNNEI. CDR3 sequence (DNA): TGTGCCAGCAGGACAGGGGTTGACTATGGCTACACCTTC. Translated: CASRTGVDYGYTF.

This clone showed up just a few times. The genes are TRBV6-4 and TRBJ1-5; D is unclear. Germline V lookup: CDR1 MRHNA, CDR2 SNTAGT. V was shortened by 6 bases and J by 6 bases, with 12 bases between the two germline ends. The CDR3 runs to 13 residues. CDR3 protein: CASSEGSGQPQHF. Written as DNA, the CDR3 is TGTGCCAGCAGCGAGGGCTCGGGTCAGCCCCAGCATTTT.

The chain has TRBV11-2 and TRBJ2-2, with 8 bases aligning to TRBD2. Germline trimming cut 5 bases from V and 10 bases from J; bases unmatched to any gene: 18. The CDR3 consists of 17 residues. Germline CDR1 reads SGHAT; CDR2 reads FQNNGV. In DNA form, the CDR3 reads TGTGCCAGCAGCCTGGGGATGCTAGCGGGCAGGTCCGCGGAGCTGTTTTTT. As protein: CASSLGMLAGRSAELFF.

The chain combines TRBV5-1 with TRBJ1-2; D remains ambiguous. This CDR3 spans 14 amino acids. The germline V and J ends were trimmed by 0 bases and 2 bases, with 8 bases remaining between them. Per germline, CDR1 SGHRS and CDR2 YFSETQ. The chain's CDR3 is CASSLAPQNYGYTF. The CDR3, as DNA: TGCGCCAGCAGCTTGGCCCCACAAAACTATGGCTACACCTTC.